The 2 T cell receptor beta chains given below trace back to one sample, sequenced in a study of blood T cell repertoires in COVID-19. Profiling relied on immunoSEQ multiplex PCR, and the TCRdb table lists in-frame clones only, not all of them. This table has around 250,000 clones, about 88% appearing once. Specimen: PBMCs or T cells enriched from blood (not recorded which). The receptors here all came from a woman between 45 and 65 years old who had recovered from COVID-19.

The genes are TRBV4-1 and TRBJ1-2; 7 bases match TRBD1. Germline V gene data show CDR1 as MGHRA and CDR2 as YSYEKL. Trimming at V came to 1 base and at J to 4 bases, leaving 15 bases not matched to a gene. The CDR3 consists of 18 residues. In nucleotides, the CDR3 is TGCGCCAGCAGCCAAGTTATAAGGCACAGGGGAATTGGCTATGGCTACACCTTC. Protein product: CASSQVIRHRGIGYGYTF.

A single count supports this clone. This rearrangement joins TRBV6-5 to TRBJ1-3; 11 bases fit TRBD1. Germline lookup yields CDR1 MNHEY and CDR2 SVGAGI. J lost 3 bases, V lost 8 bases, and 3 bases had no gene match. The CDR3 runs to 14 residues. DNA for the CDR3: TGTGCCAGCCACGGGACAGGGGGTGGAAACACCATATATTTT. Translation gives CASHGTGGGNTIYF.